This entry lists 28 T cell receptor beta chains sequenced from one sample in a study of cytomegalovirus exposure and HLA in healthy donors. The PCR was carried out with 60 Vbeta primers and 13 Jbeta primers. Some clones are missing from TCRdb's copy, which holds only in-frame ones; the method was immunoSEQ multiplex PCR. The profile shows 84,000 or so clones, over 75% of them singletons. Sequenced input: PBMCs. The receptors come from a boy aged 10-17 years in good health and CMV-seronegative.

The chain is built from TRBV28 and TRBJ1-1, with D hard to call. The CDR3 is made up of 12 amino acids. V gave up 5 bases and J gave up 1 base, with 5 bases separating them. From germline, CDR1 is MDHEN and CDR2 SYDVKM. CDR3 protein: CASSQKNTEAFF. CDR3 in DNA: TGTGCCAGCAGTCAGAAGAACACTGAAGCTTTCTTT.

This CDR3 reads CAWSADRAYQPQHF. Here the CDR3 DNA reads TGTGCCTGGAGTGCGGACAGGGCCTATCAGCCCCAGCATTTT. The chain carries TRBV30 and TRBJ1-5; 8 bases line up with TRBD1. The CDR3 loop spans 14 amino acids. From germline, CDR1 is GTSNPN and CDR2 SVGIG (reference sequence). J gave up 5 bases and V 1 base, and 4 bases lay outside the gene matches.

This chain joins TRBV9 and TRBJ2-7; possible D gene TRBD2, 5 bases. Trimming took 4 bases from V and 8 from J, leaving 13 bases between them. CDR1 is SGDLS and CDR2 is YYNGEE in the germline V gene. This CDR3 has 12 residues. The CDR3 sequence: CASSPGPGKQYF. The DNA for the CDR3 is TGTGCCAGCAGCCCCGGACCGGGGAAGCAGTACTTC.

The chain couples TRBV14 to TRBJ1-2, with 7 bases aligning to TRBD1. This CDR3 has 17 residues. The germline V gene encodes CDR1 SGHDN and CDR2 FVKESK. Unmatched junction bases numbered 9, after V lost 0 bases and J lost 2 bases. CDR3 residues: CASSQESSGQPNYGYTF. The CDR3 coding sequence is TGTGCCAGCAGCCAAGAATCTTCGGGACAGCCCAACTATGGCTACACCTTC. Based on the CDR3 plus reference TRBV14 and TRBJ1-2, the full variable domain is EAGVTQFPSHSVIEKGQTVTLRCDPISGHDNLYWYRRVMGKEIKFLLHFVKESKQDESGMPNNRFLAERTGGTYSTLKVQPAELEDSGVYFCASSQESSGQPNYGYTFGSGTRLTVV.

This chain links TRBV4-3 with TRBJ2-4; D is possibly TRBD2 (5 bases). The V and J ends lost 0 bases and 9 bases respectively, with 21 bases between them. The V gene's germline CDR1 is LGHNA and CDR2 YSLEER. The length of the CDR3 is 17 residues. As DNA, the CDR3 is TGCGCCAGCAGCCAAGAAGAAAGCGGCCAGCCCCTGGGCATTCAGTACTTC. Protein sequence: CASSQEESGQPLGIQYF.

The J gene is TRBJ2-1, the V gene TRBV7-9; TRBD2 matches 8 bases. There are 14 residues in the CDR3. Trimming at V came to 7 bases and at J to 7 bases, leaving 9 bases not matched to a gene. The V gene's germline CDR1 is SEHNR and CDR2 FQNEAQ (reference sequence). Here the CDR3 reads CASTHLGGGNEQFF. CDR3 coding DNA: TGTGCCAGCACCCATCTCGGGGGGGGAAATGAGCAGTTCTTC.

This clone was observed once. The CDR3 nucleotides are TGTGCCAGCAGCAAGGAGGGCGAGTGGTACGAGCAGTACTTC. Translating it yields CASSKEGEWYEQYF. The chain combines TRBV7-2 with TRBJ2-7, with a weak D call TRBD2 (6 bases). The CDR3 covers 14 residues. Trimming cost V 5 bases and J 4 bases, with 15 bases left between them. The germline CDR1 and CDR2 sequences are SGHTA and FQGNSA.

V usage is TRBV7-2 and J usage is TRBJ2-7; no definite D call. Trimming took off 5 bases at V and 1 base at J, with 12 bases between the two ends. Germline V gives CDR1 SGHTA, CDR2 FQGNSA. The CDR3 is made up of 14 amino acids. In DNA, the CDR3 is TGTGCCAGCAGCCCCGAGGCAAGGTCCTACGAGCAGTACTTC. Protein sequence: CASSPEARSYEQYF.

The CDR3 sequence: CASSYYGEGTEAFF. CDR3 coding DNA: TGTGCCAGCAGTTATTATGGGGAGGGGACTGAAGCTTTCTTT. V and J are TRBV27 and TRBJ1-1; possible D gene TRBD1, 5 bases. This CDR3 has 14 amino acids. Germline lookup yields CDR1 MNHEY and CDR2 SMNVEV (reference sequence). V was shortened by 4 bases and J by 5 bases, with 14 bases between the two germline ends.

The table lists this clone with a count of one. CDR3 in amino acids: CAWTTPPPGGNYGYTF. DNA of the CDR3: TGTGCCTGGACTACCCCGCCCCCAGGGGGCAACTATGGCTACACCTTC. This sequence joins TRBV30 and TRBJ1-2; 8 bases line up with TRBD1. The V gene's germline CDR1 is GTSNPN and CDR2 SVGIG (reference sequence). The CDR3 consists of 16 residues. The V gene end was trimmed by 4 bases and the J gene end by 2 bases; junction bases not matched to a gene: 12. Supplemented by reference TRBV30 and TRBJ1-2, the full variable domain reads SQTIHQWPATLVQPVGSPLSLECTVEGTSNPNLYWYRQAAGRGLQLLFYSVGIGQISSEVPQNLSASRPQDRQFILSSKKLLLSDSGFYLCAWTTPPPGGNYGYTFGSGTRLTVV.

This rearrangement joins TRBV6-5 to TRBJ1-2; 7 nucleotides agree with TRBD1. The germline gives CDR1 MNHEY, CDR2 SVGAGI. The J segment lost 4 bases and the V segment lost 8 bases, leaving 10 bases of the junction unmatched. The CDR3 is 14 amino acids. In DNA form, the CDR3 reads TGTGCCAGCGAGCCAGGGGGTCGGGGCTATGGCTACACCTTC. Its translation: CASEPGGRGYGYTF.

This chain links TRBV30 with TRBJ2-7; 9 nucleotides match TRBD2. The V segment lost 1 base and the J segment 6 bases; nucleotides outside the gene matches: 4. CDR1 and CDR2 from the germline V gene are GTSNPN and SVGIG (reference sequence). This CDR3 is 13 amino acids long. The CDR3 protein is CAWSEGLAGEQYF. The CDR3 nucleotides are TGTGCCTGGAGTGAGGGACTAGCTGGCGAGCAGTACTTC.

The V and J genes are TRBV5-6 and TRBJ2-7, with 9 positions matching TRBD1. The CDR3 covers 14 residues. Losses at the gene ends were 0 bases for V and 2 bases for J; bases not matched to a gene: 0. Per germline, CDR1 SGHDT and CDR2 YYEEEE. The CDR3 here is CASSLGQGAYEQYF. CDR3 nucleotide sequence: TGTGCCAGCAGCTTGGGACAGGGGGCCTACGAGCAGTACTTC.

The CDR3 reads CAWSVQVGETQYF. The CDR3 DNA reads as TGTGCCTGGAGTGTACAGGTGGGAGAGACCCAGTACTTC. The gene calls are TRBV30 and TRBJ2-5, with D perhaps TRBD1 (5 bases). Germline CDR1 and CDR2: GTSNPN and SVGIG (reference sequence). The CDR3 totals 13 residues. Trimming removed 0 bases at V and 4 bases at J, with 9 bases between. The full variable domain, its missing parts supplied by reference TRBV30 and TRBJ2-5, is SQTIHQWPATLVQPVGSPLSLECTVEGTSNPNLYWYRQAAGRGLQLLFYSVGIGQISSEVPQNLSASRPQDRQFILSSKKLLLSDSGFYLCAWSVQVGETQYFGPGTRLLVL.

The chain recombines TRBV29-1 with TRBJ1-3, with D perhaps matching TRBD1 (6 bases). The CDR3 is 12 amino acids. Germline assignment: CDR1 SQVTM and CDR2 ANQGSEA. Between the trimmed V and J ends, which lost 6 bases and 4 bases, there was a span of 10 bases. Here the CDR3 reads CSVTGLGNTIYF. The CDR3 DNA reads TGCAGCGTCACAGGGCTCGGAAACACCATATATTTT.

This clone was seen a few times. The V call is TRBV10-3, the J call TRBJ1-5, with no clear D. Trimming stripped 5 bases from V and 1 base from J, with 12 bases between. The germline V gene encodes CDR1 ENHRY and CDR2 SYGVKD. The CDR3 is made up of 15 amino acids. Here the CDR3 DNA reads TGTGCCATCAGTTCACGACCGGGAAGCAATCAGCCCCAGCATTTT. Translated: CAISSRPGSNQPQHF.

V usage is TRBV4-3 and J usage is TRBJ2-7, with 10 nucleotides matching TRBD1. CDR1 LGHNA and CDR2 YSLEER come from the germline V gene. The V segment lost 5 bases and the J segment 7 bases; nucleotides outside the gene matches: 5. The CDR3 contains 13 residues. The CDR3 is CASSAGQGWEQYF. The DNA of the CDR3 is TGCGCCAGCAGCGCGGGACAGGGGTGGGAGCAGTACTTC.

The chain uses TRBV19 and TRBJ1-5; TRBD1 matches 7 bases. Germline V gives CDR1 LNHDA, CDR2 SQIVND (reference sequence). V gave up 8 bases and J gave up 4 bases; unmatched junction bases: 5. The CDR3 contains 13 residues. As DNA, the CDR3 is TGTGCCAGTGCTGGGACAGTAAATCAGCCCCAGCATTTT. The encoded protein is CASAGTVNQPQHF.

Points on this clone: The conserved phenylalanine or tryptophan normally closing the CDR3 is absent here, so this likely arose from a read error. CDR3 residues: CASSLLRYYGYTV. The DNA of the CDR3 is TGTGCCAGCAGCTTACTCAGATACTATGGCTACACCGTC. The rearrangement uses TRBV5-6 and TRBJ1-2; D gene uncertain. Germline V lookup: CDR1 SGHDT, CDR2 YYEEEE. Trimming stripped 2 bases from V and 3 bases from J, with 8 bases between. This CDR3 comprises 13 residues.

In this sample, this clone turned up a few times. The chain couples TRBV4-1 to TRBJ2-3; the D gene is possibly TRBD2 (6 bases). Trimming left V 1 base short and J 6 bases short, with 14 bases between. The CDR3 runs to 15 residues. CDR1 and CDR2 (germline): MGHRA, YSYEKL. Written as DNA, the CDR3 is TGCGCCAGCAGCCAAGTATTGACTCGGGGGGATACGCAGTATTTT. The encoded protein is CASSQVLTRGDTQYF.

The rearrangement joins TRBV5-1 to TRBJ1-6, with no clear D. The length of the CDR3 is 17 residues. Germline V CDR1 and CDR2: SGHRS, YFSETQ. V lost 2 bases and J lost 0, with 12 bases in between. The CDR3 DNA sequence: TGCGCCAGCAGCTTTTACAGCCCGAGCTCCTATAATTCACCCCTCCACTTT. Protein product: CASSFYSPSSYNSPLHF.

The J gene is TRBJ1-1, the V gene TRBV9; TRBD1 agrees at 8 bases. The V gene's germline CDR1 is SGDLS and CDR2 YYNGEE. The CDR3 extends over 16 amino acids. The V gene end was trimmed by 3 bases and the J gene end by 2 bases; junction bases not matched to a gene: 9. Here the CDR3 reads CASSGTLQGGNTEAFF. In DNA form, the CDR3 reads TGTGCCAGCAGCGGAACGTTACAGGGGGGAAACACTGAAGCTTTCTTT.

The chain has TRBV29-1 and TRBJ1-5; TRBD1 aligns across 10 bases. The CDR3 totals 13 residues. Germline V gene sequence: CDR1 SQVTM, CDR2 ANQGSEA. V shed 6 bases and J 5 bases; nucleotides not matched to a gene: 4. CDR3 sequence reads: CSVGTGAHQPQHF. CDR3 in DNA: TGCAGCGTGGGGACAGGGGCCCATCAGCCCCAGCATTTT.

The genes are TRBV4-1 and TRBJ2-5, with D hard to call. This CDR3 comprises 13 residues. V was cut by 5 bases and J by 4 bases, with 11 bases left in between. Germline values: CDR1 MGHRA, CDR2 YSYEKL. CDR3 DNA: TGCGCCAGCAGCTACCCTTCAGGAGAGACCCAGTACTTC. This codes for CASSYPSGETQYF.

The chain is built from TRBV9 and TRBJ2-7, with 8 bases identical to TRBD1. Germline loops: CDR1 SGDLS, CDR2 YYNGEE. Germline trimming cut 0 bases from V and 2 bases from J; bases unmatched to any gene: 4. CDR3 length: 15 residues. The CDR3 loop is CASSVGAGGTYEQYF. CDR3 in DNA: TGTGCCAGCAGCGTAGGGGCAGGGGGCACCTACGAGCAGTACTTC.

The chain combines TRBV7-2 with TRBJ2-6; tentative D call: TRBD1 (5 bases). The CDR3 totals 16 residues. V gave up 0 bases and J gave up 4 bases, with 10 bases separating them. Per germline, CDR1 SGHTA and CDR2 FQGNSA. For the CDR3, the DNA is TGTGCCAGCAGCTTAGCTCAGGGAACCGGGGCCAACGTCCTGACTTTC. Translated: CASSLAQGTGANVLTF. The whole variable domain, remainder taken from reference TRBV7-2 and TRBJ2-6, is GAGVSQSPSNKVTEKGKDVELRCDPISGHTALYWYRQSLGQGLEFLIYFQGNSAPDKSGLPSDRFSAERTGGSVSTLTIQRTQQEDSAVYLCASSLAQGTGANVLTFGAGSRLTVL.

The DNA of the CDR3 is TGTGCCAGCAGCTCCGGGGAGGTCAGCGAGCAGTACTTC. Encoded protein: CASSSGEVSEQYF. This chain joins TRBV7-8 and TRBJ2-7; weak D call: TRBD2 (6 bases). V lost 4 bases to trimming and J lost 6 bases, with 13 bases between them. Germline values: CDR1 SGHVS, CDR2 FQNEAQ. This CDR3 contains 13 residues.

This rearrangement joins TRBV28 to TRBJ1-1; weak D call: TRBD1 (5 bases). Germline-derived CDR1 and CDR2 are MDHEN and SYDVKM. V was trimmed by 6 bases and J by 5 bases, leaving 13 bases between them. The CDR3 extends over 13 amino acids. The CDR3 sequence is CASSRERRTEAFF. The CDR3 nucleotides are TGTGCCAGCAGCAGGGAAAGACGAACTGAAGCTTTCTTT.